This T cell receptor beta chain was identified during a study of glioma-infiltrating T cells. The CDR3 covers 15 residues. The V and J ends lost 7 bases and 9 bases, in that order; junction bases with no gene match: 14. Study-wide points: Gliomas, especially low-grade, showed above-expected tissue-blood divergence; non-neoplastic patients showed below. Only very few CDR3 sequences appeared in both tissue and blood.

This clonotype was seen a few times. The antigen remains unidentified. The iRepertoire nested amplicon-rescue multiplex PCR amplified TCR alpha and beta CDR3s from RNA. Tissue mRNA or PBMC total RNA, roughly 100-400 ng, went into one-step reverse transcription and amplification. TCRdb called the multiplex PCR reads again in MiXCR, with one record for every CDR3 protein. This table has fewer than 250,000 distinct CDR3 sequences, approximately 30% appearing once. Input material: glioma tissue, nonneoplastic brain tissue, or PBMCs (not recorded which). The receptor comes from a human donor with low-grade glioma or glioblastoma, undergoing nonglioma brain surgery, or in good health (not recorded which). The chain couples TRBV12-3 or TRBV12-4 to TRBJ2-1, with 8 bases lining up with TRBD2. Here the CDR3 DNA reads TGTGCCAGCACCTTACCGGGACTAGGGATAGGTGAGCAGTTCTTC. It encodes CASTLPGLGIGEQFF.